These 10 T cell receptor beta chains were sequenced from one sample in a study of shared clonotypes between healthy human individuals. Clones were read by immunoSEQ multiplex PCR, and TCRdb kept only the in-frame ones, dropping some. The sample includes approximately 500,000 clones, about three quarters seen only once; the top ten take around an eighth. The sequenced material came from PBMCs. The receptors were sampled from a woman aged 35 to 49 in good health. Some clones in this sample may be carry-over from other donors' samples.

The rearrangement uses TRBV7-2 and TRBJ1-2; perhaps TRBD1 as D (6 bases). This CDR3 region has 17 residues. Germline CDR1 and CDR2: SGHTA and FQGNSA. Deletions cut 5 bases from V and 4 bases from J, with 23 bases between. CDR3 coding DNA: TGTGCCAGCAGCCCGACCAGGGCAGGGGCTGAGGCCTATGGCTACACCTTC. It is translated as CASSPTRAGAEAYGYTF.

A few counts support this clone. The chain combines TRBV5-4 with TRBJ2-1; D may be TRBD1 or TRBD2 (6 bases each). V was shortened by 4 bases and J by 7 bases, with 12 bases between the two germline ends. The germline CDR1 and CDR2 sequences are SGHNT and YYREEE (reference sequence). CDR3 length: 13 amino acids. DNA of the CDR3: TGTGCCAGCAGCCACGGGGGCTGGAATGAGCAGTTCTTC. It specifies CASSHGGWNEQFF.

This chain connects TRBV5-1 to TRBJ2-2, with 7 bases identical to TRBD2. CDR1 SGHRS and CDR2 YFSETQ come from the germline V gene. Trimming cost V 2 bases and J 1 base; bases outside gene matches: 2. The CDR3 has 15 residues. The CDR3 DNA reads TGCGCCAGCAGCTTTGGCGGGGGGAACACCGGGGAGCTGTTTTTT. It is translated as CASSFGGGNTGELFF.

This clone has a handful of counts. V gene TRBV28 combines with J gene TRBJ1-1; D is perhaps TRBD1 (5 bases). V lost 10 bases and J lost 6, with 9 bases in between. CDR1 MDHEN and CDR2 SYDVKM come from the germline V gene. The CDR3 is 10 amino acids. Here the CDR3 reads CAIRGAEAFF. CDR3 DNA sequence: TGTGCCATCCGGGGCGCTGAAGCTTTCTTT.

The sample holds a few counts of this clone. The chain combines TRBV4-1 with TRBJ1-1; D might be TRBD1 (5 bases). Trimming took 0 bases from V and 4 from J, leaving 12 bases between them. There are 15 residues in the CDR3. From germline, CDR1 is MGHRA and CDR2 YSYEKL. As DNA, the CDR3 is TGCGCCAGCAGCCAAGATTCTACGGGGCCCACTGAAGCTTTCTTT. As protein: CASSQDSTGPTEAFF.

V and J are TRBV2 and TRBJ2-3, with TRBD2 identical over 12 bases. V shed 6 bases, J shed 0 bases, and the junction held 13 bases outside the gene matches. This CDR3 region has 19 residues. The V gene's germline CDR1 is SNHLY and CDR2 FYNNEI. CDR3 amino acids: CASSRLAGVGPLSTDTQYF. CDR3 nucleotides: TGTGCCAGCAGCAGACTAGCGGGAGTAGGGCCCTTAAGCACAGATACGCAGTATTTT.

The CDR3 loop is CASSPGWSSYNEQFF. The CDR3 coding sequence is TGTGCCAGCTCACCAGGCTGGAGCTCCTACAATGAGCAGTTCTTC. This chain links TRBV18 with TRBJ2-1; D not resolved. Germline V lookup: CDR1 KGHSH, CDR2 LQKENI. This CDR3 is 15 amino acids long. With 2 bases removed from V and 0 bases from J, the gap between germline ends came to 8 bases.

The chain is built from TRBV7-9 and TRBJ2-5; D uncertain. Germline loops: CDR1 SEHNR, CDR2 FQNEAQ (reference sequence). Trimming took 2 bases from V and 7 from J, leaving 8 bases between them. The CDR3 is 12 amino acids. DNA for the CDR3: TGTGCCAGCAGCTTATCCGCGCGGACCCAGTACTTC. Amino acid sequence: CASSLSARTQYF.

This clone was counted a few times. The CDR3 DNA follows: TGTGCCAGCAGCCAGTCGGGGCCTCGGGACGAGCAGTACTTC. Translated, it gives CASSQSGPRDEQYF. The chain has TRBV4-2 and TRBJ2-7; D possibly matches TRBD1 or TRBD2 (5 bases each). The germline CDR1 and CDR2 sequences are LGHNA and YNFKEQ. The CDR3 is made up of 14 amino acids. V was clipped by 3 bases and J by 5 bases, with 14 bases between them.

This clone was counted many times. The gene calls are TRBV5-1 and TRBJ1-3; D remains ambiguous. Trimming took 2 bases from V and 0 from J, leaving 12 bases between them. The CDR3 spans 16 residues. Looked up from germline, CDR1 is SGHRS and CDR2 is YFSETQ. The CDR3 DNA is TGCGCCAGCAGCTTCTCGGACTTAAGCTCTGGAAACACCATATATTTT. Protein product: CASSFSDLSSGNTIYF.